Here is one T cell receptor (beta chain) with its context. This record belongs to a study of blood T cell repertoires in COVID-19. Whole-study context: Samples of COVID-19 (acute and convalescent) were obtained from the United States, Italy and Spain. From T cells, B-cell-depleted T cells, or PBMCs came the material, which was cDNA or gDNA.

Clones were sequenced by immunoSEQ multiplex PCR, and TCRdb holds only the in-frame ones, with some missing. Among 100,000 to 110,000 clones, about 80% were seen once, and the ten largest hold approximately 30%. Germline V gene data show CDR1 as ENHRY and CDR2 as SYGVKD. This CDR3 is built from 15 residues. V lost 4 bases to trimming and J lost 4 bases, with 11 bases between them. The sample taken for sequencing was peripheral blood. The receptor was isolated from a man between 65 and 79 years old with active or convalescent COVID-19. The chain uses TRBV10-3 and TRBJ2-6; possible D gene TRBD1, 5 bases. The chain's CDR3 is CAISGAGRGANVLTF. The CDR3, as DNA: TGTGCCATCAGTGGGGCAGGGCGCGGGGCCAACGTCCTGACTTTC.